One sample yielded the 6 T cell receptor beta chains listed below, sequenced in a study of T cells in Graves' hyperthyroidism and ophthalmopathy. Researchers took RNA transcripts and amplified the TCR beta CDR3 regions from them. HTBI primers were the set used in a first-round RT-PCR of the TCR CDR3. TCRdb re-called the multiplex PCR reads with MiXCR, one entry per CDR3 protein. The table lists hundreds of thousands of distinct CDR3 sequences, roughly 20% of them singletons. What was sequenced was blood. The source of these receptors is a woman between 45 and 65 years old with Graves' hyperthyroidism that later progressed to Graves' ophthalmopathy.

This clonotype was found a few times. This chain joins TRBV6-1 and TRBJ2-6, with TRBD1 matching over 12 bases. CDR3 length equals 17 residues. With V trimmed by 7 bases and J by 4 bases, 8 bases remained unmatched. CDR1 and CDR2 from the germline V gene are MNHNS and SASEGT. The CDR3 region is CASTAGQGATGANVLTF. The CDR3 DNA reads TGTGCCAGCACGGCGGGACAGGGGGCGACCGGGGCCAACGTCCTGACTTTC.

This clonotype was detected only a few times. The chain carries TRBV12-3 or TRBV12-4 and TRBJ1-3; D may be TRBD1 (5 bases). V lost 8 bases, J lost 2 bases, and 10 bases lay in between. The CDR3 runs 13 residues. The CDR3 loop is CASRGSPGNTIYF. In DNA, the CDR3 is TGTGCCAGCCGGGGGTCCCCTGGAAACACCATATATTTT.

Here the CDR3 DNA reads TGTGCCAGTAAGCAGGGACAGGGGGCAGTCTACGAGCAGTACTTC. Encoded protein: CASKQGQGAVYEQYF. The chain has TRBV19 and TRBJ2-7; 12 positions match TRBD1. V lost 7 bases to trimming and J lost 3 bases; unmatched junction nucleotides: 7. This CDR3 contains 15 residues. CDR1 and CDR2 (germline): LNHDA, SQIVND (reference sequence).

This clonotype was counted a few times. The conserved closing phenylalanine or tryptophan is absent in this CDR3, likely reflecting a read error. V gene TRBV20-1 combines with J gene TRBJ2-1; 7 bases are a match to TRBD1. Germline trimming cut 5 bases from V and 5 bases from J; bases unmatched to any gene: 9. The CDR3 extends over 14 amino acids. CDR1 is DFQATT and CDR2 is SNEGSKA in the germline V gene (reference sequence). The CDR3 loop reads CSAGQVATDNEQFS. For the CDR3, the DNA is TGCAGTGCTGGACAGGTTGCAACGGACAATGAGCAGTTCTCC.

As concerns this clonotype: A much larger clone differs from this one at a single base, so this may be a read error. The chain links TRBV10-3 to TRBJ2-1; 11 positions match TRBD2. The germline gives CDR1 ENHRY, CDR2 SYGVKD. This CDR3 spans 16 amino acids. CDR3 loop: CTISSGTSGGYNEQFF. DNA of the CDR3: TGTACCATCAGCTCCGGGACTAGCGGTGGCTACAATGAGCAGTTCTTC.

The table lists this clonotype with many counts. The V and J genes are TRBV7-3 and TRBJ2-2; the D is unclear. The CDR3 spans 13 residues. With 0 bases removed from V and 1 base from J, the gap between germline ends came to 0 bases. Per germline, CDR1 SGHTA and CDR2 FQGTGA. The CDR3 protein is CASSLTNTGELFF. In DNA form, the CDR3 reads TGTGCCAGCAGCTTAACGAACACCGGGGAGCTGTTTTTT.